These T cell receptor beta chains were read from a single sample in a study of cytomegalovirus exposure and HLA in healthy donors. This table comes from immunoSEQ multiplex PCR, and its TCRdb copy is limited to in-frame clones, with some not included. The sample yields about 110,000 clones, 70% to 80% seen once. Sequences were obtained from PBMCs. The receptors were sampled from a woman between 40 and 55 years old in good health and CMV-seropositive. Each CDR3 is given with its conserved first and last residue. A D gene is named only where the DNA matches it firmly. Only part of the rows carry a size: once, few, many, or a class if the clone is expanded.

D gene	V gene	clone size	J gene	CDR3 DNA	CDR3 protein
TRBD1	TRBV2	.	TRBJ1-4	TGTGCCAGCAGCCTGGACAGGGCAAAACTGTTTTTT	CASSLDRAKLFF
.	TRBV5-4	once	TRBJ2-7	TGTGCCAGCAGCTTGCAGGGCTACGAGCAGTACTTC	CASSLQGYEQYF
.	TRBV4-3	many	TRBJ2-7	TGCGCCAGCAGCCTTGCAGACCGGGACAGTGGGGGGGAGCAGTACTTC	CASSLADRDSGGEQYF
.	TRBV4-2	.	TRBJ2-5	TGTGCCAGCAGCCAAGATAGCGAGACCCAGTACTTC	CASSQDSETQYF
.	TRBV19	.	TRBJ1-2	TGTGCCAGTAGGGAGCACGGGGAGATGGATGGCTACACCTTC	CASREHGEMDGYTF
.	TRBV5-4	.	TRBJ2-5	TGTGCCAGCAGCTTCGGACAGCAAGAGACCCAGTACTTC	CASSFGQQETQYF
TRBD1	TRBV27	.	TRBJ2-7	TGTGCCAGCAGTTCATTCTCCGTGAGGGACAGCTCCTACGAGCAGTACTTC	CASSSFSVRDSSYEQYF
.	TRBV11-3	.	TRBJ1-1	TGTGCCAGCAGCAGGGGAAGCACTGAAGCTTTCTTT	CASSRGSTEAFF
TRBD1	TRBV7-9	few	TRBJ2-7	TGTGCCAGCAGCTCGGGGACAGGGCCCGAGCAGTACTTC	CASSSGTGPEQYF
.	TRBV27	.	TRBJ2-4	TGTGCCAGCAGTTTAGGTGGGCAGGGGGGCCTTCAGTACTTC	CASSLGGQGGLQYF
TRBD1	TRBV6-5	.	TRBJ2-2	TGTGCCAGCAGATCGGACAGGTTCAACACCGGGGAGCTGTTTTTT	CASRSDRFNTGELFF
TRBD1	TRBV5-6	.	TRBJ1-2	TGTGCCAGCAGCTTTGACAGGGTCTATGGCTACACCTTC	CASSFDRVYGYTF
TRBD1	TRBV30	.	TRBJ1-6	TGTGCCTGGACAGGGGGTTCAGGATCACCCCTCCACTTT	CAWTGGSGSPLHF
TRBD1	TRBV18	few	TRBJ1-2	TGTGCCAGCTCACTTAGTGGGACAGGGTCTGGCTATGGCTACACCTTC	CASSLSGTGSGYGYTF
TRBD1	TRBV4-1	.	TRBJ1-2	TGCGCCAGCAGCCAGACAGGGCTACCTAACTATGGCTACACCTTC	CASSQTGLPNYGYTF
.	TRBV19	few	TRBJ2-1	TGTGCCAGTACCCTGGGGGGTGAGCAGTTCTTC	CASTLGGEQFF
.	TRBV6-1	.	TRBJ1-1	TGTGCCAGCAGTGATATCAGGGACACTGAAGCTTTCTTT	CASSDIRDTEAFF
.	TRBV2	.	TRBJ1-4	TGTGCCAGCAGTGAGTACAGGTCACTGTTTTTT	CASSEYRSLFF
TRBD1	TRBV7-9	.	TRBJ1-5	TGTGCCAGCAGCTTAGTCGGGGGTAGGACAGGGAATCAGCCCCAGCATTTT	CASSLVGGRTGNQPQHF
.	TRBV13	few	TRBJ1-6	TGTGCCAGCAGACTTGACAGATCAGCGAGTTCACCCCTCCACTTT	CASRLDRSASSPLHF